This T cell receptor beta chain was identified in a study of cytomegalovirus exposure and HLA in healthy donors. This PCR relied on a set of 60 Vbeta primers and 13 Jbeta primers. Per the original data handling: Unique TCR beta chains totaled some 80 million in a later count, with approximately 11 million of them shared. Generated by immunoSEQ multiplex PCR, the TCRdb table keeps only in-frame clones and is missing some. The V and J calls and clone size come from that table; D and trimming were worked out from the DNA. The table has about 270,000 clones, under 80% seen once. This TCR derives from a female donor in good health and CMV-seronegative. The sequenced sample was PBMCs.

The CDR3: CASSASAGGPDTQYF. The CDR3 DNA reads TGTGCCAGCAGTGCCTCAGCGGGAGGACCAGATACGCAGTATTTT. This chain links TRBV6-1 with TRBJ2-3; TRBD2 aligns across 9 bases. The CDR3 totals 15 residues. Germline loops: CDR1 MNHNS, CDR2 SASEGT. J was trimmed by 4 bases and V by 4 bases; bases with no gene match: 6.